The 17 T cell receptor beta chains reported below all come from one sample, sequenced in a study of shared clonotypes between healthy human individuals. CD45RO-negative, CCR7-selected cells formed the naive CD8 fraction, which excluded terminally differentiated effector memory CD45RA+ cells. Profiled with immunoSEQ multiplex PCR; TCRdb holds only in-frame clones, not every one. This repertoire shows over 2,000,000 clones, just under 95% found once; its top ten account for less than 2%. Sequenced: naive CD8+ T cells from PBMCs. These receptor sequences come from a man aged 18 to 35 in good health. Some clones in this sample may be carry-over from other donors' samples.

J is TRBJ2-2 and V is TRBV10-2, with 7 positions matching TRBD2. V was pared by 11 bases and J by 0 bases, with 27 bases of the junction left unmatched. Germline V gene data show CDR1 as WSHSY and CDR2 as SAAADI. CDR3 size: 21 residues. The CDR3 spells CALLAGEESGVPLANTGELFF. The CDR3 nucleotides are TGCGCCCTCCTAGCAGGAGAGGAAAGCGGGGTACCATTGGCGAACACCGGGGAGCTGTTTTTT.

Worth noting for this clone: This same CDR3 is encoded by further DNA sequences in the sample. The chain uses TRBV4-1 and TRBJ1-5; no clear D. V gave up 1 base and J gave up 7 bases, with 8 bases separating them. The CDR3 spans 13 residues. From germline, CDR1 is MGHRA and CDR2 YSYEKL. Here the CDR3 reads CASSQGLGQPQHF. The CDR3 DNA reads as TGCGCCAGCAGCCAAGGACTAGGCCAGCCCCAGCATTTT.

This clone has just one count. The V call is TRBV28, the J call TRBJ2-1; D unclear. The CDR3 extends over 14 amino acids. V was pared by 2 bases and J by 9 bases, with 14 bases between. The germline V gene has CDR1 MDHEN and CDR2 SYDVKM. The CDR3 reads CASSLPGSTIEQFF. CDR3 coding DNA: TGTGCCAGCAGTTTACCCGGCTCTACAATTGAGCAGTTCTTC.

The chain has TRBV7-3 and TRBJ1-1; D gene uncertain. Germline V gene lookup returns CDR1 SGHTA and CDR2 FQGTGA. The CDR3 totals 16 residues. V shed 0 bases and J shed 5 bases, with 16 bases lying between them. CDR3 nucleotides: TGTGCCAGCAGCTTAACCCCCGCCCGGGATCTAACTGAAGCTTTCTTT. Translated, it gives CASSLTPARDLTEAFF.

V gene TRBV7-9 combines with J gene TRBJ2-4; the D gene is possibly TRBD1 (5 bases). The CDR3 has 13 residues. Trimming removed 5 bases from V and 9 bases from J, with 14 bases in between. Germline V gene data show CDR1 as SEHNR and CDR2 as FQNEAQ (reference sequence). In nucleotides, the CDR3 is TGTGCCAGCAGCCCGCGACAGCACTCCATTCAGTACTTC. Translated, it gives CASSPRQHSIQYF. The whole variable domain, remainder taken from reference TRBV7-9 and TRBJ2-4, is DTGVSQNPRHKITKRGQNVTFRCDPISEHNRLYWYRQTLGQGPEFLTYFQNEAQLEKSRLLSDRFSAERPKGSFSTLEIQRTEQGDSAMYLCASSPRQHSIQYFGAGTRLSVL.

The chain uses TRBV6-1 and TRBJ1-2; possible D gene TRBD1, 6 bases. The V end was cut by 8 bases, the J end by 8 bases, with 15 bases between. The CDR3 sequence is 12 residues long. CDR1 is MNHNS and CDR2 is SASEGT in the germline V gene. This chain's CDR3 is CASQGGMWGYTF. The CDR3 coding sequence is TGTGCCAGCCAAGGGGGGATGTGGGGCTACACCTTC.

To note about this clone: Other DNA sequences from this sample encode an identical CDR3 as well. The V gene is TRBV5-5, the J gene TRBJ2-7; D may correspond to TRBD1 or TRBD2 (5 bases each). The V end lost 0 bases, the J end lost 1 base, and 8 bases lay between the germline ends. This CDR3 is 14 amino acids long. Germline assignment: CDR1 SGHKS and CDR2 YYEKEE (reference sequence). CDR3 DNA sequence: TGTGCCAGCAGCTTGGTTGGGGGTTCCTACGAGCAGTACTTC. It yields the protein CASSLVGGSYEQYF.

In this sample, this clone turned up once. This chain uses TRBV13 with TRBJ1-2; the match to TRBD1 covers 7 bases. Trimming removed 3 bases from V and 8 bases from J; junction bases left unmatched: 9. This CDR3 comprises 14 residues. Germline assignment: CDR1 PRHDT and CDR2 FYEKMQ (reference sequence). This CDR3 reads CASSFGTATEGYTF. The CDR3 DNA follows: TGTGCCAGCAGCTTCGGGACAGCTACAGAAGGCTACACCTTC.

The chain employs TRBV19 and TRBJ2-7; 7 positions agree with TRBD2. The V gene end was trimmed by 6 bases and the J gene end by 0 bases; junction bases not matched to a gene: 11. This CDR3 spans 16 amino acids. Germline V gives CDR1 LNHDA, CDR2 SQIVND (reference sequence). CDR3 nucleotides: TGTGCCAGTAGCCCCCCGATGGGACTACCCTCCTACGAGCAGTACTTC. Protein sequence: CASSPPMGLPSYEQYF.

The chain is built from TRBV9 and TRBJ1-2; no firm D call. This CDR3 has 13 residues. Trimming left V 7 bases short and J 5 bases short, with 15 bases between. Germline CDR1 is SGDLS and CDR2 is YYNGEE. This CDR3 is CASGSSQIYGYTF. The CDR3 bases are TGTGCCAGCGGTAGCAGCCAAATATATGGCTACACCTTC.

This clone was found a few times. The CDR3 DNA follows: TGCAGCGTTGGGGCGGGAGCCAGGACCGGGGAGCTGTTTTTT. Amino acid sequence: CSVGAGARTGELFF. The chain links TRBV29-1 to TRBJ2-2, with 7 bases aligning to TRBD2. V shed 4 bases, J shed 5 bases, and the junction held 7 bases outside the gene matches. CDR1 and CDR2 from the germline V gene are SQVTM and ANQGSEA. The CDR3 is 14 amino acids.

CDR3 coding DNA: TGTGCCTGGAGTCCCCAGCGTTATGAAGCTTTCTTT. As protein: CAWSPQRYEAFF. The rearrangement uses TRBV30 and TRBJ1-1; D unclear. Germline V gene lookup returns CDR1 GTSNPN and CDR2 SVGIG (reference sequence). This CDR3 spans 12 amino acids. Trimming took 2 bases from V and 7 from J, leaving 11 bases between them.

The V and J genes are TRBV5-1 and TRBJ1-1; TRBD1 agrees at 7 bases. The V and J ends lost 5 bases and 2 bases, in that order; junction bases with no gene match: 9. From germline, CDR1 is SGHRS and CDR2 YFSETQ. The CDR3 extends over 15 amino acids. The CDR3 spells CASRKATGVNTEAFF. CDR3 DNA: TGCGCCAGCAGGAAGGCTACAGGGGTTAACACTGAAGCTTTCTTT. Full variable domain (missing parts from reference TRBV5-1 and TRBJ1-1): KAGVTQTPRYLIKTRGQQVTLSCSPISGHRSVSWYQQTPGQGLQFLFEYFSETQRNKGNFPGRFSGRQFSNSRSEMNVSTLELGDSALYLCASRKATGVNTEAFFGQGTRLTVV.

The V and J genes are TRBV7-3 and TRBJ2-7; TRBD2 agrees at 7 bases. The germline V gene encodes CDR1 SGHTA and CDR2 FQGTGA. Unmatched junction bases numbered 12, after V lost 5 bases and J lost 2 bases. The CDR3 extends over 16 amino acids. The CDR3 nucleotides read TGTGCCAGCAGCCACCCCGGGGGGTTAACTACCTACGAGCAGTACTTC. Translation: CASSHPGGLTTYEQYF.

The sample holds one count of this clone. The chain carries TRBV11-2 and TRBJ2-1; TRBD2 matches 9 bases. V shed 2 bases and J 4 bases; nucleotides not matched to a gene: 6. The CDR3 sequence is 16 residues long. Germline V gene lookup returns CDR1 SGHAT and CDR2 FQNNGV. CDR3 bases: TGTGCCAGCAGCTTATTCGCGACTAGCGGATACAATGAGCAGTTCTTC. It codes for CASSLFATSGYNEQFF.

V gene TRBV29-1 combines with J gene TRBJ2-7; 10 bases line up with TRBD2. Germline V gene lookup returns CDR1 SQVTM and CDR2 ANQGSEA. The ends lost 7 bases at V and 1 base at J; junction bases unmatched: 7. The CDR3 runs 14 residues. CDR3 residues: CSAQLAGPSYEQYF. The CDR3 nucleotides are TGCAGCGCCCAACTAGCGGGACCGTCCTACGAGCAGTACTTC.

In DNA form, the CDR3 reads TGTGCCAGCAGCCAAGGGATCGGGTTCCTATCCTACGAGCAGTACTTC. Protein: CASSQGIGFLSYEQYF. The chain combines TRBV14 with TRBJ2-7, with no clear D. Trimming pared 1 base from V and 1 base from J, leaving 14 bases between. The V gene's germline CDR1 is SGHDN and CDR2 FVKESK. The CDR3 sequence is 16 residues long.